The clone carrying this T cell receptor (beta chain) was seen a few times. Profiled with immunoSEQ multiplex PCR; TCRdb holds only in-frame clones, not every one. The sample lists under 130,000 clones; around 85% were seen once. V was clipped by 2 bases and J by 7 bases, with 19 bases between them. The CDR3 is 16 residues long. Germline loops: CDR1 MNHEY, CDR2 SMNVEV (reference sequence). This record belongs to a study of blood T cell repertoires in COVID-19. The sample comprised peripheral blood. This receptor was obtained from a man in his sixties or seventies with active or convalescent COVID-19. This rearrangement joins TRBV27 to TRBJ2-3; D remains unclear. The CDR3 DNA is TGTGCCAGCAGTTTAGCGCCTTCTGTTTTTTCGAATACGCAGTATTTT. It codes for CASSLAPSVFSNTQYF.